This T cell receptor beta chain is from a study of blood T cells in healthy people across ages. CDR3 length: 16 residues. Germline V gives CDR1 LGHDT, CDR2 YNNKEL (reference sequence). Then a second PCR, running about 6 to 12 cycles, was carried out with a sample-barcoded 5' primer and a J-beta primer mix. TCRdb passed the 5' RACE reads through MiXCR, listing each CDR3 protein once. This sample has around 1,000,000 distinct CDR3 sequences, with roughly 24% found just once. The people who gave samples were healthy Caucasians from Russia, aged about 6 to 100. Staff drew about 10 milliliters of peripheral blood from each donor. In addition, the sample was reused for a study of T cells of mothers and their children.

This receptor was taken from a girl aged 2 to 9 in good health. Source material: blood. This sequence joins TRBV3-1 and TRBJ2-7; D possibly corresponds to TRBD2 (6 bases). Gene TRBJ2-1 matches the end of the DNA better, so the J call may be wrong. CDR3 bases: TGTGCCAGCAGCCAATATAATAGCGGAAAGAACAATGAGCAGTTCTTC. Translation gives CASSQYNSGKNNEQFF.